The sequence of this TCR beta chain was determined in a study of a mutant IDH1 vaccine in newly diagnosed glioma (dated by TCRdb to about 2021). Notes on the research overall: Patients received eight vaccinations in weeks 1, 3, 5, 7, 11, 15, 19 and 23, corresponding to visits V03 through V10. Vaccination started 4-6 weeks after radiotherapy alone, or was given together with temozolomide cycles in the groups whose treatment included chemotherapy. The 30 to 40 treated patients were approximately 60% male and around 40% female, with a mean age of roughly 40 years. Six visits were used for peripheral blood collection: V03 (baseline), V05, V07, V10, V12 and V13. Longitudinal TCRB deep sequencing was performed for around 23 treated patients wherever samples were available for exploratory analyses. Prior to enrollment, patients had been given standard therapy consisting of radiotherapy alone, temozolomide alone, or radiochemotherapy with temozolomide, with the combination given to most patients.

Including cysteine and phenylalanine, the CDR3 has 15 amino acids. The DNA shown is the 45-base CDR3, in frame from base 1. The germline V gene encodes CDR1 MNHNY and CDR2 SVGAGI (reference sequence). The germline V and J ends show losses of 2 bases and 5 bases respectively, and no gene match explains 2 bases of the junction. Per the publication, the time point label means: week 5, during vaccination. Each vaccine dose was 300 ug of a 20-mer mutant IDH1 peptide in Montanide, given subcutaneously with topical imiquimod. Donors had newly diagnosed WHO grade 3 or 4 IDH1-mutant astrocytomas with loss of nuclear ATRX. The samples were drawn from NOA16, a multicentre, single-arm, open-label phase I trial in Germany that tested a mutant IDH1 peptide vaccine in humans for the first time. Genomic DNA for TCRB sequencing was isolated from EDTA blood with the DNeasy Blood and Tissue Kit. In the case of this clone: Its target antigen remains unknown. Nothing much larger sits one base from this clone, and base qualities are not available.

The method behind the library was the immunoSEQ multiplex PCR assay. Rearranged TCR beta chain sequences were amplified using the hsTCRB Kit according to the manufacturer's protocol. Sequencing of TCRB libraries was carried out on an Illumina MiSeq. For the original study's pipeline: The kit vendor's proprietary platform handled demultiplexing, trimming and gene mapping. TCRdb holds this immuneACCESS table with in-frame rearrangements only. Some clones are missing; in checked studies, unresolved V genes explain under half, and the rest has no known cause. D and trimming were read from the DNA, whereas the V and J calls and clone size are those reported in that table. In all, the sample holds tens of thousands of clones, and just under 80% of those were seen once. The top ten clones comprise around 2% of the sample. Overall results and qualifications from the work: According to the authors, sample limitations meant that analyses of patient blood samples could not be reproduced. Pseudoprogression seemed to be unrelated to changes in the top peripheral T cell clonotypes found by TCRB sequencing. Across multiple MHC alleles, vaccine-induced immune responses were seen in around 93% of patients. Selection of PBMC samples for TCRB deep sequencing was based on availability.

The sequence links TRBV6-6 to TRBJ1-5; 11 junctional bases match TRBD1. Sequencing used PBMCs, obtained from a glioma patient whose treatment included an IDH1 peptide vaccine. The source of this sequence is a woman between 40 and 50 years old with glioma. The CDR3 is CASSYGTGGYQPQHF. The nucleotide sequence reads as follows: TGTGCCAGCAGTTACGGGACAGGGGGTTATCAGCCCCAGCATTTT.